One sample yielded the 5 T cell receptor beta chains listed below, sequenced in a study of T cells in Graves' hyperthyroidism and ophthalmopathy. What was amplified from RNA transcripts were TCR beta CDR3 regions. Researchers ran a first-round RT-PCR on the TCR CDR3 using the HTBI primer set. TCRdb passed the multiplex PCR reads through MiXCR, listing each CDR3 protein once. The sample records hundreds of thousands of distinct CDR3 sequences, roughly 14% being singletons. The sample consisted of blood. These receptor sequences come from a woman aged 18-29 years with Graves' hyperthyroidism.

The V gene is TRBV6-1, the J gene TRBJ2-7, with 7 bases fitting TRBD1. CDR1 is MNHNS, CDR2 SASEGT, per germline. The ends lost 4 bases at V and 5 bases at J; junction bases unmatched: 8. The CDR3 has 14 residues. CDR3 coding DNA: TGTGCCAGCAGTGGGTCGACAGGGATCAACGAGCAGTACTTC. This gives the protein CASSGSTGINEQYF.

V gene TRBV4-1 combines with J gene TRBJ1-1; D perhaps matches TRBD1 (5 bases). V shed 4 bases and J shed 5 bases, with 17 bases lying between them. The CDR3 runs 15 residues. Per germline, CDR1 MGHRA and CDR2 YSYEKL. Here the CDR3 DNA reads TGCGCCAGCAGCCCCGGGGGGACGAAGCAGACTGAAGCTTTCTTT. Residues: CASSPGGTKQTEAFF.

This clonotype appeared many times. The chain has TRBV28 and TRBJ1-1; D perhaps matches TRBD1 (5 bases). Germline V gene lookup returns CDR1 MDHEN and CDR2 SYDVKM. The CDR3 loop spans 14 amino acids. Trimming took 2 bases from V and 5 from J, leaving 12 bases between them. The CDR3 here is CASSLMAGWTEAFF. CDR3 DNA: TGTGCCAGCAGTTTAATGGCAGGGTGGACTGAAGCTTTCTTT.

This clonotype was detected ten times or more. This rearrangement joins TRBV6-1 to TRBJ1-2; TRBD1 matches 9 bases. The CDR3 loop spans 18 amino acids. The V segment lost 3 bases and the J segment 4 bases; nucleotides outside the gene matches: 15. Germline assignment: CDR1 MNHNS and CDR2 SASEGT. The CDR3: CASSDTGGSILSLYGYTF. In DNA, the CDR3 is TGTGCCAGCAGTGACACAGGGGGCTCGATCCTCTCTCTCTATGGCTACACCTTC.

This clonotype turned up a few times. The CDR3 here is CASSFLRLAGQSGDEQFF. CDR3 DNA sequence: TGTGCCAGCAGTTTTTTGAGACTAGCGGGACAGTCCGGGGATGAGCAGTTCTTC. The chain joins TRBV12-3 or TRBV12-4 to TRBJ2-1; 11 bases map to TRBD2. Trimming took 3 bases from V and 8 from J; bases not matched to a gene: 15. This CDR3 is 18 amino acids long.